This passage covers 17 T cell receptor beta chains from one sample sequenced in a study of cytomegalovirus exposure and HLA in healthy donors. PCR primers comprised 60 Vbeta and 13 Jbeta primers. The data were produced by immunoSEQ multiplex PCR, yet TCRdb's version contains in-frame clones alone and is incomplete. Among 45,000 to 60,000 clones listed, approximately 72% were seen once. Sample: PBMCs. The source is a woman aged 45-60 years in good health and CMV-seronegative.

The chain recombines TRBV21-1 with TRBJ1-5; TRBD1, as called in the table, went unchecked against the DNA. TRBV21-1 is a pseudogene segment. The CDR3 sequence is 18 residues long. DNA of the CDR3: TGTGCCAGCAGCAAAGGGGGCAGGGGGCTGGGGGACAATCAGCCCCAGCATTTT. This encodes CASSKGGRGLGDNQPQHF.

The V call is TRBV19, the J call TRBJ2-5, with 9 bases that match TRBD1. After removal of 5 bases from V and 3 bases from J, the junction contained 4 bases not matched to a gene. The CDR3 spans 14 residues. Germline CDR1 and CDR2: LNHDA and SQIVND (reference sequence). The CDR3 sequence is CASSGGQGKETQYF. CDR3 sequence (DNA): TGTGCCAGTAGTGGGGGACAGGGAAAAGAGACCCAGTACTTC.

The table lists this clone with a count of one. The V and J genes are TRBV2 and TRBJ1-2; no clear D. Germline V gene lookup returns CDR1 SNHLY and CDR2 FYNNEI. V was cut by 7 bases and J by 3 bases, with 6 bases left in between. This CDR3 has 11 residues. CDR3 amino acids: CASKRDYGYTF. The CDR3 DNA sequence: TGTGCCAGCAAAAGAGACTATGGCTACACCTTC.

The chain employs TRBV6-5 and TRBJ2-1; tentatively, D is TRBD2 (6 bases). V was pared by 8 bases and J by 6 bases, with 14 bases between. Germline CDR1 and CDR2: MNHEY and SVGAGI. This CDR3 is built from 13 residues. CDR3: CASARPGLNEQFF. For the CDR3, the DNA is TGTGCCAGCGCCCGGCCGGGACTCAATGAGCAGTTCTTC.

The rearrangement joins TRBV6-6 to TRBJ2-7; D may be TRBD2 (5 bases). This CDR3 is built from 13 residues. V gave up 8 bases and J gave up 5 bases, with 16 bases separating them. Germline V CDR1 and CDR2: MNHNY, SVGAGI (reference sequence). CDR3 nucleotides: TGTGCCAGCGCTGCGGGTGGCCCTGACGAGCAGTACTTC. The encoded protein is CASAAGGPDEQYF.

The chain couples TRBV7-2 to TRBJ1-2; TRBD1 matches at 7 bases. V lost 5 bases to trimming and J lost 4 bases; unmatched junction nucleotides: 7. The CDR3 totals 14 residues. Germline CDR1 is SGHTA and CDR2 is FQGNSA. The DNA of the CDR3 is TGTGCCAGCAGCCTCGACAGGGCCTCCTATGGCTACACCTTC. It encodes CASSLDRASYGYTF. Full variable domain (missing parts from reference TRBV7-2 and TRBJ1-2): GAGVSQSPSNKVTEKGKDVELRCDPISGHTALYWYRQSLGQGLEFLIYFQGNSAPDKSGLPSDRFSAERTGGSVSTLTIQRTQQEDSAVYLCASSLDRASYGYTFGSGTRLTVV.

CDR3 in DNA: TGTGCCAGCAGCGCGGACTGGGGATCTACGCAGTATTTT. Its translation: CASSADWGSTQYF. The chain recombines TRBV7-9 with TRBJ2-3, with a weak D call TRBD2 (5 bases). Germline CDR1 SEHNR, CDR2 FQNEAQ (reference sequence). This CDR3 has 13 amino acids. Deletions cut 5 bases from V and 8 bases from J, with 14 bases between.

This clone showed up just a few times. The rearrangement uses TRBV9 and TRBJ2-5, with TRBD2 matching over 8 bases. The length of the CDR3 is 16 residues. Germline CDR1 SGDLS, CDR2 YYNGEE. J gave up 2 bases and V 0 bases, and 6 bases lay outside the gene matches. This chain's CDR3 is CASSVGPAGEQETQYF. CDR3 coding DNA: TGTGCCAGCAGCGTAGGGCCAGCGGGGGAGCAAGAGACCCAGTACTTC.

The CDR3, as DNA: TGCGCCAGCAGCTCAGGCAAGACTAGCTCCTACAATGAGCAGTTCTTC. Its translation: CASSSGKTSSYNEQFF. The chain has TRBV5-1 and TRBJ2-1; TRBD2 is a possible D gene (6 bases). CDR1 and CDR2 (germline): SGHRS, YFSETQ. V gave up 3 bases and J gave up 0 bases, with 13 bases separating them. This CDR3 has 16 amino acids.

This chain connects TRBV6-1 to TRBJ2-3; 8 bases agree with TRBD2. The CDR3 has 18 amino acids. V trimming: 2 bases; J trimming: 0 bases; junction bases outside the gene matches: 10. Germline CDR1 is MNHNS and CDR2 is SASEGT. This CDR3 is CASSEYPAGGRSTDTQYF. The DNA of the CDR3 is TGTGCCAGCAGTGAATATCCTGCGGGAGGCCGTAGCACAGATACGCAGTATTTT.

The CDR3 bases are TGTGCCAGCAGCCACGGCATAGCCGACACAGATACGCAGTATTTT. It translates to CASSHGIADTDTQYF. The chain couples TRBV7-6 to TRBJ2-3; the D is unclear. Germline loops: CDR1 SGHVS, CDR2 FNYEAQ. The CDR3 is 15 residues long. Trimming removed 5 bases at V and 2 bases at J, with 14 bases between.

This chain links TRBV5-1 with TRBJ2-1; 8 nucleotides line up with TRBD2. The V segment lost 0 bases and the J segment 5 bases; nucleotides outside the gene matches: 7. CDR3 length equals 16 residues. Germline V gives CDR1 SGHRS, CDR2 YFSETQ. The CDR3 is CASSLESGSRDNEQFF. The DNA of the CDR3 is TGCGCCAGCAGCTTGGAAAGCGGGAGCAGGGACAATGAGCAGTTCTTC.

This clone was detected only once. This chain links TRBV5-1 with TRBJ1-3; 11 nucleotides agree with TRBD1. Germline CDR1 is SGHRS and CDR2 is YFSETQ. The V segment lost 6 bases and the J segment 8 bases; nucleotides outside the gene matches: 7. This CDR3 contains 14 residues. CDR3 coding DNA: TGCGCCAGCACCTCTTCGGGACAGGGGGACACCATATATTTT. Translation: CASTSSGQGDTIYF.

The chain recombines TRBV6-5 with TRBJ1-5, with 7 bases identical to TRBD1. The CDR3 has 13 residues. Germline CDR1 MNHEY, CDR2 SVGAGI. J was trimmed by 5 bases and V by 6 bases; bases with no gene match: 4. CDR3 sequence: CASSRTGDQPQHF. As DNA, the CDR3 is TGTGCCAGCAGCCGGACAGGAGATCAGCCCCAGCATTTT.

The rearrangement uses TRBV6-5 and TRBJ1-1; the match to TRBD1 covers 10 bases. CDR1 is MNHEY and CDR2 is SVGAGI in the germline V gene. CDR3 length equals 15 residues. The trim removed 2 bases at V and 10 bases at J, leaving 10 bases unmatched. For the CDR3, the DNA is TGTGCCAGCAGTTACGGGGGATGGACAGGGGGTTTAGCTTTCTTT. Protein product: CASSYGGWTGGLAFF.

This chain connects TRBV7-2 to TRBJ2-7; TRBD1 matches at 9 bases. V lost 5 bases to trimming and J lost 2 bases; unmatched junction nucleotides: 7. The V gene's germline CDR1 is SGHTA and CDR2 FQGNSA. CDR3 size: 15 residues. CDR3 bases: TGTGCCAGCAGCGTACAGGGGGCATCCACCTACGAGCAGTACTTC. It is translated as CASSVQGASTYEQYF.

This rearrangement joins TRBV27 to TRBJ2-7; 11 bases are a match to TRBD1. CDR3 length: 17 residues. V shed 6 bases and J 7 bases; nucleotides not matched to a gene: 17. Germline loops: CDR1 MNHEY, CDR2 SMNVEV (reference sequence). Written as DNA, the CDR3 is TGTGCCAGCAGAGGGACAGGGGGGGTCTCATCTCTGGGTGAGCAGTACTTC. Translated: CASRGTGGVSSLGEQYF.